The 3 T cell receptor beta chains reported below all come from one sample, sequenced in a study of CD8 T cells in ankylosing spondylitis. MiXCR, run by TCRdb on the 5' RACE reads, gives a single entry per CDR3 protein. Of under 250,000 distinct CDR3 sequences detected, more than 25% appear once; the ten largest clones hold 4% to 5%. Sequencing used blood, either unsorted or a sorted T cell fraction (not recorded which). The receptors come from a male donor with ankylosing spondylitis or in good health (not recorded which).

This chain uses TRBV20-1 with TRBJ2-2; the match to TRBD2 covers 12 bases. With 3 bases clipped from V and 2 bases from J, the junction kept 4 bases outside the gene matches. Per the germline V gene, CDR1 is DFQATT and CDR2 is SNEGSKA (reference sequence). The CDR3 loop spans 16 amino acids. The chain's CDR3 is CSASASGGGNTGELFF. The CDR3 coding sequence is TGCAGTGCTAGTGCTAGCGGGGGGGGTAACACCGGGGAGCTGTTTTTT.

This clonotype was seen many times. The V call is TRBV5-6, the J call TRBJ2-7; D may be TRBD1 (5 bases). CDR3 length equals 13 residues. V lost 2 bases, J lost 6 bases, and 12 bases lay in between. Germline V gene lookup returns CDR1 SGHDT and CDR2 YYEEEE. CDR3 DNA sequence: TGTGCCAGCAGCTTCGGCCATGGGGCCGAGCAGTACTTC. It yields the protein CASSFGHGAEQYF.

This clonotype has a handful of counts. This chain joins TRBV9 and TRBJ2-3; D perhaps matches TRBD2 (6 bases). CDR3 length equals 15 residues. The V gene lost 2 bases and the J gene lost 2 bases, with 12 bases spanning the gap. Germline CDR1 SGDLS, CDR2 YYNGEE. The CDR3 coding sequence is TGTGCCAGCAGCGTCGGAGGGGCTACCACAGATACGCAGTATTTT. The encoded protein is CASSVGGATTDTQYF.